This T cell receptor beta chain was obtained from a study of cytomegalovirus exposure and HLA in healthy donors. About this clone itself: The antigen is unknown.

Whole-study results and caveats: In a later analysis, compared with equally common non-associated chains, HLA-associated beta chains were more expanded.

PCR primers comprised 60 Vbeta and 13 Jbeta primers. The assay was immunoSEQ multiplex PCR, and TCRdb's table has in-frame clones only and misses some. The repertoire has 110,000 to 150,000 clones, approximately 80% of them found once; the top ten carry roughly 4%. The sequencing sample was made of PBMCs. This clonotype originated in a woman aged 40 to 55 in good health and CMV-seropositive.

The CDR3 is CASKFGEGVYEQYF. The DNA for the CDR3 is TGTGCCAGCAAGTTTGGTGAGGGAGTATACGAGCAGTACTTC. The genes are TRBV6-1 and TRBJ2-5; D might be TRBD2 (5 bases). The better agreement between TRBJ2-7 and the DNA end casts doubt on the J call. This CDR3 has 14 amino acids. Germline-derived CDR1 and CDR2 are MNHNS and SASEGT.